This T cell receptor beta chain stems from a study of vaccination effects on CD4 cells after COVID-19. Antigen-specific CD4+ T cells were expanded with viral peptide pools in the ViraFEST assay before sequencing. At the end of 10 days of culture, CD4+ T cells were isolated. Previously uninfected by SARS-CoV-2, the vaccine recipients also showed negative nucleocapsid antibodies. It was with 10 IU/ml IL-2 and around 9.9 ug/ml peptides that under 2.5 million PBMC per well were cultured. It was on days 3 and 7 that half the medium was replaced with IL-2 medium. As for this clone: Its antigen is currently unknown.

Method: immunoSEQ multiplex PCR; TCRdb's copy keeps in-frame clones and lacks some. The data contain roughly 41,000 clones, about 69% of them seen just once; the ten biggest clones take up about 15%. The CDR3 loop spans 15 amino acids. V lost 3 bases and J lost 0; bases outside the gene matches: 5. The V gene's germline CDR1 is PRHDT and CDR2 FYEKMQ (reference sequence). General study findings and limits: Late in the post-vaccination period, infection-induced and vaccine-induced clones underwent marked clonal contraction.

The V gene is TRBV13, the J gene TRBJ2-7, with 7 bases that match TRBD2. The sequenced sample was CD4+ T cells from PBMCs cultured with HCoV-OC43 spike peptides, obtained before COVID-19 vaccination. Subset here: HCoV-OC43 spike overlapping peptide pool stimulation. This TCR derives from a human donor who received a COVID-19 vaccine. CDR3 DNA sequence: TGTGCCAGCAGCTTGGGGGGGTCGTACTCCTACGAGCAGTACTTC. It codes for CASSLGGSYSYEQYF.